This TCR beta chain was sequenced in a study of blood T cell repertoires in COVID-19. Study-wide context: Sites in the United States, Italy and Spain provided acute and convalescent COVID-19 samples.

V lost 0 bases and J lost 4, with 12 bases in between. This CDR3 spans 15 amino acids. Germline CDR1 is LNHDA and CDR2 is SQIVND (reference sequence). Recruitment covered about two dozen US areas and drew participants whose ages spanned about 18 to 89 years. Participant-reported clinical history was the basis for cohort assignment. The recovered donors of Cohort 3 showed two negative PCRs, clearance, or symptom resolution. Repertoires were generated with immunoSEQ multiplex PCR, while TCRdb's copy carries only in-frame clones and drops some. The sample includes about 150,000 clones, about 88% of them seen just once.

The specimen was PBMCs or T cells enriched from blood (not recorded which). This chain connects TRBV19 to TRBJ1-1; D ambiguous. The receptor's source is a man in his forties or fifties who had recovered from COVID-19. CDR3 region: CASSIDYREATEAFF. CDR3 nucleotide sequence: TGTGCCAGTAGTATAGATTATAGGGAGGCCACTGAAGCTTTCTTT. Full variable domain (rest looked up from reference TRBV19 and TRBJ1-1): DGGITQSPKYLFRKEGQNVTLSCEQNLNHDAMYWYRQDPGQGLRLIYYSQIVNDFQKGDIAEGYSVSREKKESFPLTVTSAQKNPTAFYLCASSIDYREATEAFFGQGTRLTVV.